This TCR beta chain was profiled in a study of blood T cells in healthy people across ages. General study results and limits: TCR beta diversity, measured per million T cells, fell in a roughly linear way with age.

Each donor was a healthy Caucasian individual from Russia, aged 6 to 90. Isolated per sample were at least 7 million PBMCs. CDR1 and CDR2 (germline): SNHLY, FYNNEI. The V end was cut by 6 bases, the J end by 2 bases, with 13 bases between. This CDR3 contains 14 residues. Alongside a J-beta primer mix, a sample-barcoded 5' primer served in a second PCR lasting roughly 6 to 11 cycles. TCRdb reprocessed the 5' RACE reads via MiXCR and lists one record per CDR3 protein. This table holds approximately 850,000 distinct CDR3 sequences, roughly 50% found once. Concerning this clonotype: As yet, its antigen is unknown.

This TCR was sampled from a man under 40 in good health. Source material: blood. This chain links TRBV2 with TRBJ2-5; tentatively, D is TRBD2 (6 bases). Here the CDR3 reads CASREFGGQETQYF. Here the CDR3 DNA reads TGTGCCAGCAGGGAGTTTGGGGGGCAAGAGACCCAGTACTTC.